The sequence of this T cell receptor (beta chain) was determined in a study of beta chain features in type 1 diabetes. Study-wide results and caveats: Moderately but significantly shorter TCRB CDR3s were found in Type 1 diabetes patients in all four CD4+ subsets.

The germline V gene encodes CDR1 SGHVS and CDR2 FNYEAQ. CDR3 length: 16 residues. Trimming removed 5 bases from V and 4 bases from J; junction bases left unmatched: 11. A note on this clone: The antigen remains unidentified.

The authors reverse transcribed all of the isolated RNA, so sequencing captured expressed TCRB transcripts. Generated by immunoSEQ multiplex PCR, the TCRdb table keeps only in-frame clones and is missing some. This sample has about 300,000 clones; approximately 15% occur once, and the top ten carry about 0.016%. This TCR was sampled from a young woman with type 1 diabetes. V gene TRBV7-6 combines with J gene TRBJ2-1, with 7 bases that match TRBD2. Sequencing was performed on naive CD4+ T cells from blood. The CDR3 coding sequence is TGTGCCAGCAGCCCCAGTTTCCCTAGCGGTTACAATGAGCAGTTCTTC. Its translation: CASSPSFPSGYNEQFF.